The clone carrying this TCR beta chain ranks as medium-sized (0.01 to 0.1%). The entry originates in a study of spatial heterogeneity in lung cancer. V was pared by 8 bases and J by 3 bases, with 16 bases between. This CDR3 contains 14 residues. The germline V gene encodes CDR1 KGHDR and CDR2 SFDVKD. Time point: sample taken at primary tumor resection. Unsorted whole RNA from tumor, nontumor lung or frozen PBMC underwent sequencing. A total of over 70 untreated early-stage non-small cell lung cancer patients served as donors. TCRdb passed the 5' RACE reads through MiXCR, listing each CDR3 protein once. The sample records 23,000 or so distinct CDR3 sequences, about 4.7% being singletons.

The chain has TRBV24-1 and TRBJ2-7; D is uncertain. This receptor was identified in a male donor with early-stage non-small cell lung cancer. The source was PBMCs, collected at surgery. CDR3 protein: CATNRQRHDYEQYF. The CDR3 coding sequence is TGTGCCACCAACAGACAACGACATGACTACGAGCAGTACTTC.